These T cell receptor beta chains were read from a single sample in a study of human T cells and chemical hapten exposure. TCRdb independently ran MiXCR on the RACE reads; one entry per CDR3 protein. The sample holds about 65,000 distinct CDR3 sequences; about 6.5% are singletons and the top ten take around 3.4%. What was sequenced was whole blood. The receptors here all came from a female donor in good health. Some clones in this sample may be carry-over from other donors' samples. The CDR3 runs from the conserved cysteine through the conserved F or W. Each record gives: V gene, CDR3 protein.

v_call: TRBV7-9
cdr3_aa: CASSSGHRTDTQYF

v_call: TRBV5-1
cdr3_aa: CASSLGDPGIQYF

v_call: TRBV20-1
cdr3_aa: CSARGWAASDNEQFF

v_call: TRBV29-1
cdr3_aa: CSVVVGGSGSNQPQHF

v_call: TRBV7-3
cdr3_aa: CASSLRSLDSTDTQYF

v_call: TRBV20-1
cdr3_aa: CSPNGETSGRVLNEQFF

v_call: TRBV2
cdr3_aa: CASTGSLGGEQYF

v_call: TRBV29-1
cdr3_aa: CSVGRVETQYF

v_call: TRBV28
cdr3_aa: CASSSHGGRQTQYF

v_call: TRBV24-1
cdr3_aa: CATSDPKDRGNTGELFF

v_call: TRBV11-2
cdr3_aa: CASSLVLRAPNSPLHF

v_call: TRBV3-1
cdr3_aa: CASSQGESEAFF

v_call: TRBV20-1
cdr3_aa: CSAREGIAGGRFF

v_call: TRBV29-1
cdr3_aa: CSVLTPGVVGTEAFF

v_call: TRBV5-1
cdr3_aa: CASSYQGASDNEQFF

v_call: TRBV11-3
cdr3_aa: CASSRWSSGTDYEQYF

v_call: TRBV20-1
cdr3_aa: CSARSGTSGYNEQFF

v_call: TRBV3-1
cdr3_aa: CASSQRQGATEAFF

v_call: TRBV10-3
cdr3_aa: CAISESPGTKYEQYF

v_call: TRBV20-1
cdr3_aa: CSARDETSGSPSYNEQFF

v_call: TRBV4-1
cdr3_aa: CASSLRQASTDTQYF

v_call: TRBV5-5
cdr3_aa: CASSLVPERNTEAFF

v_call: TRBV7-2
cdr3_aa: CASSFRQGGTEAFF

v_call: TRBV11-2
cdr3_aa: CASSFVRGSVDSPLHF

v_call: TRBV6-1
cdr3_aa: CASSEAGFPDQPQHF

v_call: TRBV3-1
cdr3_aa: CASSQGGSNTEAFF

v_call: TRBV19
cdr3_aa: CASATGTSGANVLTF

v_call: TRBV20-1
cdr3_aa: CSARVGANRLNTEAFF

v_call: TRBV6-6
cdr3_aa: CASSYLIRVTGMTTNEKLFF

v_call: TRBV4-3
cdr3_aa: CASSQSGTGTSGRAGELFF

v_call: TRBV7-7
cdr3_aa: CASSPGGRDEQYF

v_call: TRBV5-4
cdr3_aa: CASSSPRTVNYGYTF

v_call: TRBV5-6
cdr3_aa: CASSLKFLAFGANVLTF

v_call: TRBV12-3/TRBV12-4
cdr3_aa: CASSTRGAPQHF

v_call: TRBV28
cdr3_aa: CASSLGGRNEQFF

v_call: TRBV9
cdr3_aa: CASSVSGSSVEQYF

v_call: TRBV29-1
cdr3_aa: CSVEGLAGGYNEQFF

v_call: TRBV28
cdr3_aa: CASSTDRGNGNQPQHF

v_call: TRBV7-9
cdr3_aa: CASSLGWQEAGYTF

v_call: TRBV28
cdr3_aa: CASTQGGDPYEQYF

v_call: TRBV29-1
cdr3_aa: CSVEVGTASYEQYF

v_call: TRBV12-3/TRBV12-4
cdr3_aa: CASQTRTTIYNEQFF

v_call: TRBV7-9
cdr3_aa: CASSLMNTGELFF

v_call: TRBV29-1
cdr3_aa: CSVAVSEAFF

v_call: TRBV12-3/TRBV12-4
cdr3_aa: CASSTNRGYEQYF

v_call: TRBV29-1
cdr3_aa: CSVFVGDGGTEAFF